Each of the 9 T cell receptor beta chains below was sequenced from the same sample in a study of neurological immune-mediated disorders. TCRdb independently ran MiXCR on the 5' RACE reads; one entry per CDR3 protein. This sample has 28,000 or so distinct CDR3 sequences; 10% to 15% occur once, and the top ten carry 7.8%. Sequenced input: PBMCs. The receptors were sampled from a man in his sixties in good health.

This clonotype was seen many times. The chain employs TRBV20-1 and TRBJ2-7, with 9 nucleotides matching TRBD1. Germline assignment: CDR1 DFQATT and CDR2 SNEGSKA (reference sequence). J was trimmed by 6 bases and V by 0 bases; bases with no gene match: 6. The CDR3 runs 14 residues. CDR3 residues: CSARETGQGFEQYF. CDR3 nucleotides: TGCAGTGCTAGAGAGACGGGACAGGGCTTCGAGCAGTACTTC.

This clonotype was recorded at least ten times. V gene TRBV5-1 combines with J gene TRBJ2-1; TRBD2 aligns across 8 bases. This CDR3 is built from 15 residues. Germline trimming cut 4 bases from V and 2 bases from J; bases unmatched to any gene: 5. CDR1 SGHRS and CDR2 YFSETQ come from the germline V gene. CDR3 nucleotide sequence: TGCGCCAGCAGCCAAGGTAGCGGGGCCTACAATGAGCAGTTCTTC. As protein: CASSQGSGAYNEQFF.

This clonotype appeared many times. V usage is TRBV5-6 and J usage is TRBJ2-7, with D perhaps matching TRBD1 (6 bases). Looked up from germline, CDR1 is SGHDT and CDR2 is YYEEEE. There are 12 residues in the CDR3. V lost 4 bases and J lost 4, with 9 bases in between. CDR3 residues: CASSPRGYEQYF. Written as DNA, the CDR3 is TGTGCCAGCAGCCCCAGGGGTTACGAGCAGTACTTC.

This clonotype was observed many times. The V and J genes are TRBV7-8 and TRBJ2-5, with D possibly matching TRBD1 (6 bases). This CDR3 contains 15 residues. Trimming took 4 bases from V and 4 from J, leaving 16 bases between them. The germline V gene has CDR1 SGHVS and CDR2 FQNEAQ. DNA of the CDR3: TGTGCCAGCAGCTCATACAGGGATGTGCGAGAGACCCAGTACTTC. It yields the protein CASSSYRDVRETQYF.

Many counts were recorded for this clonotype. V gene TRBV20-1 combines with J gene TRBJ2-3; a weak D match, TRBD2 (5 bases). V was pared by 3 bases and J by 0 bases, with 10 bases between. Looked up from germline, CDR1 is DFQATT and CDR2 is SNEGSKA (reference sequence). The CDR3 is 14 residues long. The chain's CDR3 is CSASGGPSTDTQYF. The CDR3 DNA reads as TGCAGTGCTAGTGGCGGGCCTAGCACAGATACGCAGTATTTT.

This clonotype was recorded many times. The CDR3 DNA sequence: TGTGCCAGCAGTTCGGATAATTCACCCCTCCACTTT. Translated, it gives CASSSDNSPLHF. The chain carries TRBV6-1 and TRBJ1-6; the D is unclear. The CDR3 totals 12 residues. Germline CDR1 and CDR2: MNHNS and SASEGT. The V and J ends lost 5 bases and 5 bases respectively, with 4 bases between them.

This clonotype showed up many times. This rearrangement joins TRBV3-1 to TRBJ1-2; D is unresolved. V was clipped by 4 bases and J by 1 base, with 13 bases between them. Germline-derived CDR1 and CDR2 are LGHDT and YNNKEL (reference sequence). This CDR3 is built from 15 residues. In DNA, the CDR3 is TGTGCCAGCAGCCTAGGCTGGGGAGGTAACTATGGCTACACCTTC. Encoded protein: CASSLGWGGNYGYTF.

This clonotype was observed many times. The J gene is TRBJ1-2, the V gene TRBV7-9; D not resolved. This CDR3 is 15 amino acids long. Germline CDR1 is SEHNR and CDR2 is FQNEAQ (reference sequence). Trimming pared 3 bases from V and 4 bases from J, leaving 15 bases between. For the CDR3, the DNA is TGTGCCAGCAGCTTCTTGGAGGACGATGGCTATGGCTACACCTTC. Amino acid sequence: CASSFLEDDGYGYTF.

The sample holds many counts of this clonotype. The genes are TRBV12-3 or TRBV12-4 and TRBJ2-3; D is possibly TRBD2 (7 bases). V was pared by 2 bases and J by 2 bases, with 14 bases between. CDR3 length: 16 amino acids. The CDR3 is CASSLRLAGATDTQYF. CDR3 coding DNA: TGTGCCAGCAGTTTAAGACTAGCAGGGGCCACAGATACGCAGTATTTT.